This TCR beta chain was recovered during a study of early stage breast cancer tumors. The wider study: Most invasive tumors, about 70% of the 16, were ER+/PR+/HER2-. Approximately 9.4-fold was the mean read coverage per sample. Study conclusions and caveats: Tumor and normal breast were distinguished via blood comparison in about 90% of the 16 patients.

Data came from immunoSEQ multiplex PCR; TCRdb stores just in-frame clones and leaves some out. The sample has roughly 30,000 clones; around 67% are singletons. CDR3 length: 16 amino acids. Concerning this clone itself: Its antigen remains unidentified.

Sequenced: breast tumor tissue. V usage is TRBV1 and J usage is TRBJ2-3; the DNA was not used to check the table's D call, TRBD2. TRBV1 is a documented pseudogene. This receptor was identified in a young adult with breast cancer. The CDR3 coding sequence is TGCACCAGCAGCCGCACTAGCGGGAATGGCACAGATACGCAGTATTTT. Its protein product is CTSSRTSGNGTDTQYF.